One T cell receptor (beta chain) is described in this entry. This sample is drawn from a study of blood T cell repertoires in COVID-19. The CDR3 totals 15 residues. Looked up from germline, CDR1 is SGHAT and CDR2 is FQNNGV. V was clipped by 1 base and J by 6 bases; unmatched bases: 6. Generated by immunoSEQ multiplex PCR, the TCRdb table keeps only in-frame clones and is missing some. Counted here are 150,000 to 200,000 clones, roughly nine tenths occurring once; the ten biggest clones make up around 2.3%. This TCR was sampled from a middle-aged woman with acute COVID-19. The chain carries TRBV11-2 and TRBJ2-7, with 10 nucleotides matching TRBD2. What was sequenced was PBMCs or T cells enriched from blood (not recorded which). The CDR3 is CASSLALAGDSEQYF. The CDR3 coding sequence is TGTGCCAGCAGCTTAGCTCTAGCGGGAGACTCCGAGCAGTACTTC.